One and the same sample provided the 23 T cell receptor beta chains below, sequenced in a study of blood T cell repertoires in COVID-19. Assay: immunoSEQ multiplex PCR; the TCRdb copy retains only in-frame clones and omits some. The repertoire holds some 160,000 clones, around 90% seen once, with less than 2.5% in the top ten. Sequenced material: peripheral blood. The receptors were sampled from a man aged 18 to 29 with acute or convalescent COVID-19.

The chain recombines TRBV5-1 with TRBJ1-1; D is perhaps TRBD1 (5 bases). The V end lost 0 bases, the J end lost 7 bases, and 10 bases lay between the germline ends. Per the germline V gene, CDR1 is SGHRS and CDR2 is YFSETQ. The CDR3 spans 13 residues. The CDR3 DNA is TGCGCCAGCAGCTTGGCAGGGCAGGGTGAAGCTTTCTTT. It codes for CASSLAGQGEAFF.

The chain couples TRBV21-1 to TRBJ2-1; the D call in the table, TRBD1, was not verified against the DNA. TRBV21-1 is assigned pseudogene status. This CDR3 has 17 residues. Written as DNA, the CDR3 is TGTGCCAGCAGCCCACTCGAGGACAGGGAGCCCTACAATGAGCAGTTCTTC. It codes for CASSPLEDREPYNEQFF.

This clone was counted between two and nine times. V is TRBV11-2 and J is TRBJ2-7; TRBD1 matches 7 bases. The CDR3 contains 14 residues. Germline V lookup: CDR1 SGHAT, CDR2 FQNNGV. V lost 5 bases, J lost 4 bases, and 8 bases stayed unmatched. CDR3 DNA sequence: TGTGCCAGCAGCCCGGACGGACAGGATTACGAGCAGTACTTC. Translated: CASSPDGQDYEQYF.

DNA of the CDR3: TGTGCCAGTAGTATTGCGGGGTTTAGCAATCAGCCCCAGCATTTT. Protein: CASSIAGFSNQPQHF. The chain combines TRBV19 with TRBJ1-5; no reliable D call. The germline V gene encodes CDR1 LNHDA and CDR2 SQIVND (reference sequence). The length of the CDR3 is 15 residues. Trimming stripped 3 bases from V and 0 bases from J, with 9 bases between.

The chain recombines TRBV11-2 with TRBJ2-3; D not certain. The V and J ends lost 0 bases and 3 bases respectively, with 13 bases between them. This CDR3 contains 16 residues. In germline, CDR1 is SGHAT, CDR2 FQNNGV. The CDR3 DNA reads as TGTGCCAGCAGCTTAGATTTCAGCGTAAGGACAGATACGCAGTATTTT. Its translation is CASSLDFSVRTDTQYF.

The chain links TRBV24-1 to TRBJ1-4; unclear D gene. Germline CDR1 and CDR2: KGHDR and SFDVKD. The CDR3 covers 13 residues. With 0 bases removed from V and 13 bases from J, the gap between germline ends came to 11 bases. CDR3 region: CATSDLPVRVLFF. CDR3 DNA sequence: TGTGCCACCAGTGATTTGCCTGTTCGAGTACTGTTTTTT.

The V gene is TRBV27, the J gene TRBJ2-2; 12 bases are shared with TRBD2. V was pared by 5 bases and J by 3 bases, with 7 bases of the junction left unmatched. This CDR3 region has 17 residues. The germline gives CDR1 MNHEY, CDR2 SMNVEV (reference sequence). The CDR3 DNA sequence: TGTGCCAGCAGTATGACGACTAGCGGGAGTTACACCGGGGAGCTGTTTTTT. Encoded protein: CASSMTTSGSYTGELFF.

V is TRBV27 and J is TRBJ1-5, with 9 bases identical to TRBD1. Germline V gene data show CDR1 as MNHEY and CDR2 as SMNVEV (reference sequence). The CDR3 consists of 14 residues. The V and J ends lost 8 bases and 6 bases, in that order; junction bases with no gene match: 8. The CDR3 reads CASRPGTGTQPQHF. The DNA of the CDR3 is TGTGCCAGCCGCCCCGGGACAGGGACTCAGCCCCAGCATTTT.

This clone occurred a few times. The chain links TRBV6-5 to TRBJ2-7; 10 nucleotides line up with TRBD1. CDR3 length equals 12 residues. Germline values: CDR1 MNHEY, CDR2 SVGAGI. V dropped 8 bases and J dropped 2; count of bases not matched to a gene: 0. DNA of the CDR3: TGTGCCAGCGGGACAGGGGCCTACGAGCAGTACTTC. Protein: CASGTGAYEQYF.

The chain employs TRBV9 and TRBJ2-1; 7 positions match TRBD1. After removal of 3 bases from V and 1 base from J, the junction contained 10 bases not matched to a gene. The length of the CDR3 is 17 residues. CDR1 and CDR2 (germline): SGDLS, YYNGEE. DNA of the CDR3: TGTGCCAGCAGCGAACAGGGGACCAAACTTTCCTACAATGAGCAGTTCTTC. Translated, it gives CASSEQGTKLSYNEQFF.

CDR3 loop: CSVEEGQGANGYTF. Here the CDR3 DNA reads TGCAGCGTTGAAGAGGGTCAGGGGGCAAACGGCTACACCTTC. The V gene is TRBV29-1, the J gene TRBJ1-2; 8 nucleotides match TRBD1. Germline V gene lookup returns CDR1 SQVTM and CDR2 ANQGSEA. This CDR3 has 14 amino acids. J was trimmed by 8 bases and V by 0 bases; bases with no gene match: 8.

The chain uses TRBV5-1 and TRBJ1-6, with TRBD1 identical over 11 bases. J lost 9 bases, V lost 0 bases, and 5 bases had no gene match. Germline loops: CDR1 SGHRS, CDR2 YFSETQ. The CDR3 is made up of 16 amino acids. CDR3 amino acids: CASSLAGTGGSSPLHF. The DNA for the CDR3 is TGCGCCAGCAGCTTGGCCGGGACAGGGGGTAGTTCACCCCTCCACTTT. Full variable domain (missing parts from reference TRBV5-1 and TRBJ1-6): KAGVTQTPRYLIKTRGQQVTLSCSPISGHRSVSWYQQTPGQGLQFLFEYFSETQRNKGNFPGRFSGRQFSNSRSEMNVSTLELGDSALYLCASSLAGTGGSSPLHFGNGTRLTVT.

The J gene is TRBJ2-4, the V gene TRBV5-6, with 8 bases identical to TRBD1. This CDR3 has 16 amino acids. The germline V gene has CDR1 SGHDT and CDR2 YYEEEE. V lost 0 bases, J lost 4 bases, and 6 bases stayed unmatched. CDR3 sequence (DNA): TGTGCCAGCAGCTTGGCCCCGGGACAGGAGAAAAACATTCAGTACTTC. Residues: CASSLAPGQEKNIQYF.

In its sample, this clone was seen once. The rearrangement joins TRBV6-5 to TRBJ1-1; D not certain. V was pared by 6 bases and J by 11 bases, with 16 bases between. In germline, CDR1 is MNHEY, CDR2 SVGAGI. This CDR3 comprises 12 residues. The CDR3, as DNA: TGTGCCAGCAGAAGGCAGCTTGGGGAGGCTTTCTTT. Encoded protein: CASRRQLGEAFF.

The chain joins TRBV25-1 to TRBJ1-5; D might be TRBD1 (6 bases). Germline CDR1 MGHDK, CDR2 SYGVNS. This CDR3 contains 12 residues. V shed 4 bases and J shed 11 bases, with 12 bases lying between them. The chain's CDR3 is CASSAGKGAQHF. The DNA of the CDR3 is TGTGCCAGCAGTGCAGGAAAGGGGGCCCAGCATTTT.

There are a few counts of this clone. The chain employs TRBV2 and TRBJ2-7; maybe TRBD1 (6 bases). There are 15 residues in the CDR3. V was trimmed by 2 bases and J by 6 bases, leaving 17 bases between them. In germline, CDR1 is SNHLY, CDR2 FYNNEI. The CDR3 reads CASSESTGQSSEQYF. The CDR3 DNA is TGTGCCAGCAGTGAATCTACAGGGCAGTCCAGCGAGCAGTACTTC.

The chain couples TRBV19 to TRBJ1-6, with a tentative D call TRBD1 (5 bases). The germline V and J ends were trimmed by 0 bases and 10 bases, with 10 bases remaining between them. The CDR3 runs 14 residues. From germline, CDR1 is LNHDA and CDR2 SQIVND (reference sequence). As DNA, the CDR3 is TGTGCCAGTAGTATAGAGGTTCGGGGGTCACCCCTCCACTTT. This codes for CASSIEVRGSPLHF.

The gene calls are TRBV29-1 and TRBJ1-1; 8 bases are a match to TRBD1. The ends lost 6 bases at V and 0 bases at J; junction bases unmatched: 3. There are 13 residues in the CDR3. The germline CDR1 and CDR2 sequences are SQVTM and ANQGSEA. The CDR3 sequence is CSVRTGLNTEAFF. In nucleotides, the CDR3 is TGCAGCGTCCGGACAGGGTTGAACACTGAAGCTTTCTTT.

This chain joins TRBV28 and TRBJ1-4; perhaps TRBD1 as D (6 bases). Looked up from germline, CDR1 is MDHEN and CDR2 is SYDVKM. Trimming pared 6 bases from V and 5 bases from J, leaving 13 bases between. There are 14 residues in the CDR3. In DNA, the CDR3 is TGTGCCAGCAGCCGAGGGGGTAGCAATGAAAAACTGTTTTTT. The encoded protein is CASSRGGSNEKLFF.

V gene TRBV4-1 combines with J gene TRBJ2-1; 10 bases align to TRBD2. The CDR3 is 15 residues long. V lost 4 bases, J lost 6 bases, and 6 bases stayed unmatched. Germline values: CDR1 MGHRA, CDR2 YSYEKL. CDR3 nucleotide sequence: TGCGCCAGCAGCCTCCTAGCGGGAGTTAGCAATGAGCAGTTCTTC. As protein: CASSLLAGVSNEQFF.

This chain joins TRBV6-1 and TRBJ2-7, with a tentative D call TRBD1 (6 bases). CDR1 is MNHNS and CDR2 is SASEGT in the germline V gene. V was shortened by 2 bases and J by 5 bases, with 13 bases between the two germline ends. There are 14 residues in the CDR3. CDR3 loop: CASSERVRGNEQYF. The CDR3 DNA reads as TGTGCCAGCAGTGAACGGGTCAGGGGCAACGAGCAGTACTTC.

The chain links TRBV6-4 to TRBJ2-5, with 7 bases matching TRBD1. Germline trimming cut 5 bases from V and 5 bases from J; bases unmatched to any gene: 23. Germline CDR1 and CDR2: MRHNA and SNTAGT. The CDR3 is 19 amino acids. CDR3 nucleotides: TGTGCCAGCAGTCATCTATTTAGGGCAGGGGGAGTAGTCGGCGAGACCCAGTACTTC. Its protein is CASSHLFRAGGVVGETQYF.

The genes are TRBV24-1 and TRBJ2-3; TRBD2 matches at 9 bases. CDR1 and CDR2 from the germline V gene are KGHDR and SFDVKD. The CDR3 has 14 amino acids. V shed 4 bases and J 6 bases; nucleotides not matched to a gene: 4. In nucleotides, the CDR3 is TGTGCCACCAGTGACCCCGGACTAGCGGATACGCAGTATTTT. This sequence encodes CATSDPGLADTQYF.